This is a list of T cell receptor beta chains from one sample in a study of monozygotic twins with inflammatory bowel disease. TCRdb re-called the 5' RACE reads; one entry per CDR3 protein, DNA not given. The listing contains over 200,000 distinct CDR3 sequences. Sequenced sample: blood. The origin of the receptors is a human donor with ulcerative colitis or Crohn's disease, or a healthy co-twin of an affected twin (not recorded which). The CDR3 runs from the conserved cysteine through the conserved F or W.

>TRBV10-3|TRBJ2-1
CAISASSYNEQFF
>TRBV10-3|TRBJ2-7
CAIKQGPTTYEQYF
>TRBV18|TRBJ1-5
CASSPEGHGNQPQHF
>TRBV14|TRBJ1-2
CASSQFGYGGYTF
>TRBV20-1|TRBJ2-7
CSARAGTGRSEQYF
>TRBV3-1|TRBJ2-1
CASTLGGSLSYNEQFF
>TRBV20-1|TRBJ2-1
CSAATLDEQFF
>TRBV19|TRBJ2-3
CASSISAREDTQYF
>TRBV12-5|TRBJ1-1
CASGPRTEAFF
>TRBV11-2|TRBJ1-3
CASSSAGFSGNTIYF
>TRBV25-1|TRBJ2-3
CASSSRGGFGRAQYF
>TRBV19|TRBJ1-5
CASSIFINRINQPQHF
>TRBV12-3/TRBV12-4|TRBJ2-7
CASSLSVGRIHYEQYF
>TRBV27|TRBJ1-1
CASSLLPGTEAFF
>TRBV6-1|TRBJ2-7
CASNPGLAGGYEQYF
>TRBV20-1|TRBJ1-3
CSATKQGISGNTIYF
>TRBV25-1|TRBJ2-5
CASSDNGWDRAGETQYF
>TRBV20-1|TRBJ1-5
CSARAGTRWDQPQHF
>TRBV5-1|TRBJ1-1
CASSFQRNTEAFF
>TRBV7-8|TRBJ2-1
CASSARTLGRLGQQFF
>TRBV11-2|TRBJ1-3
CASSPSLGEIRNTIYF
>TRBV4-1|TRBJ1-1
CASSQPPLRQTNTEAFF
>TRBV20-1|TRBJ2-7
CSASKGQGIGEQYF
>TRBV10-2|TRBJ2-1
CASKIGRSNNEQFF
>TRBV7-9|TRBJ1-1
CASSRTGGEEAFF
>TRBV11-2|TRBJ2-1
CASSFSVGAGSNNEQFF
>TRBV7-9|TRBJ2-1
CASSLSQGKGYNEQFF
>TRBV7-2|TRBJ2-7
CASSRAPGGYEQYF
>TRBV7-8|TRBJ2-2
CASSPGFTGELFF
>TRBV7-2|TRBJ2-5
CASSLQSRGYRETQYF
>TRBV4-1|TRBJ2-7
CASSQVDPTGARSYEQYF
>TRBV5-5|TRBJ2-7
CASRPQRGLPYEQYF
>TRBV14|TRBJ2-7
CASSPSGSYEQYF
>TRBV12-3/TRBV12-4|TRBJ1-1
CASSALSNTEAFF
>TRBV10-1|TRBJ2-3
CASSTQRRRDTQYF
>TRBV2|TRBJ1-2
CASSAALVGYGYTF
>TRBV7-9|TRBJ1-3
CDSSLTGRGNTIYF